The 21 T cell receptor beta chains listed next were all sequenced from one sample in a study of blood T cell repertoires in COVID-19. Some clones are missing from TCRdb's copy, which holds only in-frame ones; the method was immunoSEQ multiplex PCR. The repertoire holds 35,000 to 50,000 clones, with about 83% as singletons. Specimen: peripheral blood. These receptors came from a woman of 80 years or more with acute or convalescent COVID-19.

This clone was recorded once. V gene TRBV30 combines with J gene TRBJ2-5; the match to TRBD2 covers 7 bases. The germline gives CDR1 GTSNPN, CDR2 SVGIG (reference sequence). The CDR3 is 13 amino acids. V lost 2 bases, J lost 5 bases, and 5 bases stayed unmatched. The CDR3 here is CAWSLVGGETQYF. The CDR3 region has the DNA TGTGCCTGGAGTTTGGTGGGGGGGGAGACCCAGTACTTC.

The gene calls are TRBV21-1 and TRBJ2-7; TRBD2, the table's D call, was not compared with the DNA. TRBV21-1 is annotated as a pseudogene. The CDR3 covers 16 residues. The CDR3 loop reads CASISYKGLGSNEQYF. CDR3 in DNA: TGTGCCAGCATCTCTTATAAGGGACTAGGCTCAAACGAGCAGTACTTC.

The CDR3 coding sequence is TGCGCCAGCAGTAGGTTGGGCGGGGGGCAAAACAATGAGCAGTTCTTC. Protein product: CASSRLGGGQNNEQFF. This rearrangement joins TRBV5-1 to TRBJ2-1; 8 nucleotides match TRBD2. The germline V gene encodes CDR1 SGHRS and CDR2 YFSETQ. This CDR3 has 16 residues. Trimming at V came to 5 bases and at J to 5 bases, leaving 12 bases not matched to a gene. The whole variable domain, remainder taken from reference TRBV5-1 and TRBJ2-1, is KAGVTQTPRYLIKTRGQQVTLSCSPISGHRSVSWYQQTPGQGLQFLFEYFSETQRNKGNFPGRFSGRQFSNSRSEMNVSTLELGDSALYLCASSRLGGGQNNEQFFGPGTRLTVL.

V is TRBV3-1 (or the pseudogene TRBV3-2) and J is TRBJ2-7; 8 bases match TRBD1. The trim removed 5 bases at V and 0 bases at J, leaving 12 bases unmatched. CDR1 is LGHDT and CDR2 is YNNKEL in the germline V gene (reference sequence). There are 17 residues in the CDR3. The CDR3 reads CASSFYGQGATSYEQYF. The CDR3 coding sequence is TGTGCCAGCAGCTTTTATGGGCAGGGGGCGACCTCCTACGAGCAGTACTTC.

The genes are TRBV27 and TRBJ2-5; D remains unclear. CDR3 length equals 15 residues. Per germline, CDR1 MNHEY and CDR2 SMNVEV (reference sequence). The V gene lost 3 bases and the J gene lost 2 bases, with 13 bases spanning the gap. CDR3: CASSFSPPTQETQYF. The CDR3 nucleotides are TGTGCCAGCAGTTTCTCGCCCCCCACACAAGAGACCCAGTACTTC.

The V gene is TRBV19, the J gene TRBJ1-1; 7 bases line up with TRBD1. Germline CDR1 is LNHDA and CDR2 is SQIVND (reference sequence). This CDR3 region has 15 residues. Trimming at V came to 6 bases and at J to 6 bases, leaving 13 bases not matched to a gene. This CDR3 reads CASSHQGRQGSEAFF. DNA for the CDR3: TGTGCCAGTAGCCATCAGGGGCGACAGGGCTCTGAAGCTTTCTTT.

The chain recombines TRBV29-1 with TRBJ1-1, with D possibly being TRBD1 (5 bases). Germline CDR1 SQVTM, CDR2 ANQGSEA. The CDR3 has 15 residues. Trimming shortened V by 5 bases and J by 4 bases, and 20 bases separated the two germline ends. CDR3 coding DNA: TGCAGCGTTCTTCCGGGACGGGGGGTAGGCACTGAAGCTTTCTTT. This gives the protein CSVLPGRGVGTEAFF.

The chain is built from TRBV6-5 and TRBJ1-2, with D tentatively TRBD1 (6 bases). CDR3 length: 12 residues. Germline assignment: CDR1 MNHEY and CDR2 SVGAGI. Trimming took off 6 bases at V and 4 bases at J, with 9 bases between the two ends. CDR3 sequence (DNA): TGTGCCAGCAGAGGACAGCTCTATGGCTACACCTTC. Translated, it gives CASRGQLYGYTF.

V is TRBV11-3 and J is TRBJ1-3; maybe TRBD1 (6 bases). The germline V and J ends were trimmed by 5 bases and 9 bases, with 14 bases remaining between them. The CDR3 covers 13 residues. The germline V gene encodes CDR1 SGHNT and CDR2 YENEEA. Here the CDR3 reads CASSPTTGSTIYF. The CDR3 DNA reads as TGTGCCAGCAGCCCGACCACAGGGTCCACCATATATTTT.

The rearrangement uses TRBV19 and TRBJ1-1; D is unresolved. Deletions cut 8 bases from V and 1 base from J, with 20 bases between. The length of the CDR3 is 16 residues. Germline V gene sequence: CDR1 LNHDA, CDR2 SQIVND (reference sequence). CDR3 DNA sequence: TGTGCCAGTGAGGAGGGCAGAAGGAAGCCGAACACTGAAGCTTTCTTT. Its translation: CASEEGRRKPNTEAFF.

This chain links TRBV27 with TRBJ2-2; tentatively, D is TRBD1 (6 bases). The CDR3 loop spans 16 amino acids. Trimming pared 1 base from V and 0 bases from J, leaving 9 bases between. CDR1 and CDR2 (germline): MNHEY, SMNVEV (reference sequence). For the CDR3, the DNA is TGTGCCAGCAGTTTATTGCCAGGGGCGAACACCGGGGAGCTGTTTTTT. It translates to CASSLLPGANTGELFF.

The chain carries TRBV2 and TRBJ2-3; 12 nucleotides line up with TRBD2. The trim removed 7 bases at V and 14 bases at J, leaving 13 bases unmatched. The CDR3 runs 14 residues. Per the germline V gene, CDR1 is SNHLY and CDR2 is FYNNEI. CDR3 region: CASIRTSGADRVYF. For the CDR3, the DNA is TGTGCCAGCATCAGGACTAGCGGGGCCGACCGAGTGTATTTT.

The J gene is TRBJ2-1, the V gene TRBV12-3 or TRBV12-4; D uncertain. The V gene lost 1 base and the J gene lost 6 bases, with 7 bases spanning the gap. The CDR3 runs to 13 residues. CDR3: CASSLGTSNEQFF. In DNA form, the CDR3 reads TGTGCCAGCAGTTTAGGTACTTCCAATGAGCAGTTCTTC.

The chain combines TRBV2 with TRBJ1-3; D remains ambiguous. V was pared by 4 bases and J by 2 bases, with 21 bases between. This CDR3 has 18 amino acids. Germline CDR1 reads SNHLY; CDR2 reads FYNNEI. In DNA form, the CDR3 reads TGTGCCAGCAGTGCGGGTCAATTTGGCTCTGTAGCTGGAAACACCATATATTTT. It is translated as CASSAGQFGSVAGNTIYF.

This rearrangement joins TRBV5-1 to TRBJ1-2; maybe TRBD1 (6 bases). CDR1 is SGHRS and CDR2 is YFSETQ in the germline V gene. CDR3 length equals 18 residues. Trimming shortened V by 3 bases and J by 0 bases, and 21 bases separated the two germline ends. The CDR3 DNA reads TGCGCCAGCAGCTCGACCCTACAGGGAAACGGGGCTAACTATGGCTACACCTTC. Its protein is CASSSTLQGNGANYGYTF.

This sequence joins TRBV6-6 and TRBJ2-5; TRBD2 matches at 12 bases. Losses at the gene ends were 7 bases for V and 4 bases for J; bases not matched to a gene: 4. The CDR3 loop spans 14 amino acids. Germline CDR1 reads MNHNY; CDR2 reads SVGAGI (reference sequence). CDR3 amino acids: CASTSGGARETQYF. For the CDR3, the DNA is TGTGCCAGCACTAGCGGGGGGGCCCGAGAGACCCAGTACTTC.

This chain joins TRBV6-4 and TRBJ1-1, with D possibly TRBD1 on 5 matching bases. Per germline, CDR1 MRHNA and CDR2 SNTAGT. The CDR3 totals 14 residues. Trimming took off 6 bases at V and 10 bases at J, with 21 bases between the two ends. CDR3 coding DNA: TGTGCCAGCAGGGATGACAGTTCGTCAAAGGGAGCTTTCTTT. As protein: CASRDDSSSKGAFF.

This clone has only one observation. The chain carries TRBV3-1 (or the pseudogene TRBV3-2) and TRBJ2-3; TRBD2 aligns across 9 bases. CDR1 and CDR2 (germline): LGHDT, YNNKEL (reference sequence). This CDR3 contains 17 residues. J was trimmed by 2 bases and V by 6 bases; bases with no gene match: 12. In nucleotides, the CDR3 is TGTGCCAGCAGGCCCGGGAGCGGGGGGACCTACACAGATACGCAGTATTTT. Protein: CASRPGSGGTYTDTQYF.

In this sample, this clone turned up once. J is TRBJ1-2 and V is TRBV2; no clear D gene. Germline CDR1 reads SNHLY; CDR2 reads FYNNEI. V was cut by 2 bases and J by 5 bases, with 9 bases left in between. The length of the CDR3 is 13 residues. The CDR3 spells CASSETTGYGYTF. In nucleotides, the CDR3 is TGTGCCAGCAGTGAAACGACGGGATATGGCTACACCTTC.

This clone came up once. V and J are TRBV5-1 and TRBJ1-4; TRBD1 aligns across 11 bases. Germline V lookup: CDR1 SGHRS, CDR2 YFSETQ. Losses at the gene ends were 3 bases for V and 8 bases for J; bases not matched to a gene: 9. CDR3 length equals 16 residues. The CDR3 DNA follows: TGCGCCAGCAGCTCCCGGACAGGGGGCGAGTTGGAAAAACTGTTTTTT. As protein: CASSSRTGGELEKLFF.

The V call is TRBV7-2, the J call TRBJ1-4; weak D call: TRBD1 (6 bases). V dropped 3 bases and J dropped 8 bases, with 19 bases sitting between them. Germline V lookup: CDR1 SGHTA, CDR2 FQGNSA. CDR3 length: 16 amino acids. CDR3 residues: CASSFGAGGAGEKLFF. The CDR3 DNA sequence: TGTGCCAGCAGCTTTGGGGCTGGGGGGGCCGGAGAAAAACTGTTTTTT.